This T cell receptor beta chain derives from a study of shared clonotypes between healthy human individuals. There are a few counts of this clone. Within the sample, other DNA sequences also encode this same CDR3. Unsorted PBMC replicate PCRs drew on about 0.3 ug DNA, representing some 32,000 T cell genomes. Original processing methods: From ImmunoSEQ came sequences covering only the junction and carrying no quality scores, so filtering differed. Profiled with immunoSEQ multiplex PCR; TCRdb holds only in-frame clones, not every one. V and J calls and clone size follow that table, whereas D and trimming were derived from the DNA. The sample contains more than 450,000 clones, about four fifths of which appear only once. The germline CDR1 and CDR2 sequences are KGHSH and LQKENI. The CDR3 runs 13 residues. The ends were cut back, 3 bases at V and 0 bases at J, with 5 bases in the middle.

The sample comprised PBMCs. J is TRBJ1-1 and V is TRBV18; D unresolved. The sequence was obtained from a woman in her thirties or forties in good health. Some clones in this sample may be carry-over from other donors' samples. CDR3 sequence: CASSPTMNTEAFF. The CDR3 coding sequence is TGTGCCAGCTCACCCACAATGAACACTGAAGCTTTCTTT.